These T cell receptor beta chains were read from a single sample in a study of identical twins. In TCRdb, the 5' RACE reads were re-called with MiXCR into one record per CDR3 protein. The sample has about 150,000 distinct CDR3 sequences; roughly 3.2% are singletons. Material for sequencing was memory T cells sorted from blood. These receptors were taken from a young man in good health. CDR3s include the opening cysteine and the closing phenylalanine or tryptophan. The D gene is left open where the match is weak. Clone size, where shown, is once, few, many, or a class for clones that have expanded.

V,size,J,D,DNA,CDR3
TRBV2,.,TRBJ2-1,TRBD1,TGTGCCAGCCTCCTCAGGGGGCGGGCTACCTACAATGAGCAGTTCTTC,CASLLRGRATYNEQFF
TRBV6-2/TRBV6-3,many,TRBJ1-1,TRBD1,TGTGCCAGCAGGCCCTGGACAGGGGGGAACACTGAAGCTTTCTTT,CASRPWTGGNTEAFF
TRBV7-3,.,TRBJ2-1,.,TGTGCCAGCAGCGTTGACATGTACAATGAGCAGTTCTTC,CASSVDMYNEQFF
TRBV7-2,many,TRBJ2-5,.,TGTGCCAGCAGCTTCGCTTCTTCTCAAGAGACCCAGTACTTC,CASSFASSQETQYF
TRBV11-2,many,TRBJ1-2,.,TGTGCCAGCAGCACCCAAGGGCAGGGGAACTATGGCTACACCTTC,CASSTQGQGNYGYTF
TRBV4-1,many,TRBJ2-1,TRBD2,TGCGCCAGCAGCCCCGGGGGTAGCGGGAGTCTAACTGATGAGCAGTTCTTC,CASSPGGSGSLTDEQFF
TRBV9,many,TRBJ2-7,TRBD1,TGTGCCAGCAGCGCCGGGACAGACTACGAGCAGTACTTC,CASSAGTDYEQYF
TRBV2,many,TRBJ2-1,TRBD2,TGTGCCAGCAGTCCGACTAGCGGGGGGGACAATGAGCAGTTCTTC,CASSPTSGGDNEQFF
TRBV20-1,many,TRBJ2-3,TRBD2,TGCAGTGCTAGAGGAGGTCAGCGGGAGGGCCCAGATACGCAGTATTTT,CSARGGQREGPDTQYF
TRBV11-3,many,TRBJ2-2,TRBD1,TGTGCCAGCAGTCCGGGGACAGCGAACACCGGGGAGCTGTTTTTT,CASSPGTANTGELFF
TRBV2,many,TRBJ1-6,.,TGTGCCAGCAGTGAAGCGCGGGTGAGCGATTCACCCCTCCACTTT,CASSEARVSDSPLHF
TRBV7-3,many,TRBJ2-2,.,TGTGCCAGCAGCGTAAACGGGAACACCGGGGAGCTGTTTTTT,CASSVNGNTGELFF
TRBV27,many,TRBJ2-1,.,TGTGCCAGCAGGACCCCGTTGGCGGGCCAAAATGAGCAGTTCTTC,CASRTPLAGQNEQFF
TRBV10-3,many,TRBJ2-3,.,TGTGCCACCCGGTACTCCGGCGCAGATACGCAGTATTTT,CATRYSGADTQYF
TRBV27,many,TRBJ2-2,.,TGTGCCAGCAGTGGCAGGACGTCCACCGGGGAGCTGTTTTTT,CASSGRTSTGELFF